The entry that follows covers one T cell receptor (beta chain) sequence. This sample was taken from a study of monozygotic twins with inflammatory bowel disease. Germline lookup yields CDR1 SGHTA and CDR2 FQGNSA. The CDR3 totals 14 residues. Both the TCRalpha cDNA and the TCRbeta cDNA were taken through two nested PCRs, lasting around 15 and 9 cycles. TCRdb re-called the 5' RACE reads; every CDR3 protein appears as one record, without DNA. Its table records fewer than 110,000 distinct CDR3 sequences. V usage is TRBV7-2 and J usage is TRBJ1-1. The sequenced sample consisted of blood. This receptor was identified in a human donor with ulcerative colitis or Crohn's disease, or a healthy co-twin of an affected twin (not recorded which). Here the CDR3 reads CASSLGGVNTEAFF.